This T cell receptor (beta chain) appears in the sequencing data of a study of T cell repertoires in cytomegalovirus infection. The germline CDR1 and CDR2 sequences are DFQATT and SNEGSKA (reference sequence). The CDR3 extends over 13 amino acids. V lost 3 bases, J lost 6 bases, and 3 bases stayed unmatched. This clonotype was detected a few times. Its antigen is as yet unknown. TCRdb re-derived calls from the reads in MiXCR, one entry per CDR3 protein. The data contain approximately 250,000 distinct CDR3 sequences, around 12% of them seen just once; the ten biggest clones take up approximately 1.8%. Broader study findings: Dominating the ex vivo response were HLA-C-restricted CMV-specific TCR beta clonotypes.

The V and J genes are TRBV20-1 and TRBJ1-5, with TRBD1 matching over 9 bases. Sequenced material: PBMCs. This TCR came from a human donor in good health (CMV status not recorded). Some clones in this sample may be carry-over from other donors' samples. The CDR3 is CSARTGGGQPQHF. The CDR3 region has the DNA TGCAGTGCTAGGACAGGGGGAGGTCAGCCCCAGCATTTT.